These 23 T cell receptor beta chains were sequenced from one sample in a study of T cell responses to AZD1222 COVID-19 vaccine. The data were produced by immunoSEQ multiplex PCR, yet TCRdb's version contains in-frame clones alone and is incomplete. The sample carries some 170,000 clones, approximately 90% recorded once. Sequencing used peripheral blood, obtained 28 days after the second AZD1222 dose. These receptor sequences come from an adult who received the AZD1222 COVID-19 vaccine.

The chain carries TRBV6-5 and TRBJ2-7; D gene ambiguous. The CDR3 is 11 amino acids. CDR1 is MNHEY and CDR2 is SVGAGI in the germline V gene. The V gene lost 8 bases and the J gene lost 2 bases, with 7 bases spanning the gap. CDR3 region: CASGGPYEQYF. The CDR3 region has the DNA TGTGCCAGCGGCGGTCCCTACGAGCAGTACTTC.

V and J are TRBV5-5 and TRBJ1-2; the D is unclear. V lost 0 bases to trimming and J lost 3 bases, with 9 bases between them. The CDR3 covers 14 residues. CDR1 is SGHKS, CDR2 YYEKEE, per germline (reference sequence). CDR3 sequence reads: CASSLGRPDYGYTF. In DNA form, the CDR3 reads TGTGCCAGCAGCTTGGGACGTCCCGACTATGGCTACACCTTC.

The CDR3 sequence: CASSFWDRVGEKLFF. For the CDR3, the DNA is TGTGCCAGCAGCTTTTGGGACAGGGTTGGGGAAAAACTGTTTTTT. The V call is TRBV5-6, the J call TRBJ1-4; 9 bases map to TRBD1. With V trimmed by 2 bases and J by 8 bases, 7 bases remained unmatched. This CDR3 comprises 15 residues. The germline V gene has CDR1 SGHDT and CDR2 YYEEEE.

CDR3 region: CASSLDPGYANYGYTF. CDR3 coding DNA: TGCGCCAGCAGCTTGGATCCGGGATACGCGAACTATGGCTACACCTTC. This chain links TRBV5-1 with TRBJ1-2; D unclear. Trimming removed 0 bases from V and 2 bases from J, with 14 bases in between. This CDR3 has 16 residues. Germline CDR1 is SGHRS and CDR2 is YFSETQ.

The rearrangement links TRBV2 to TRBJ1-2, with a tentative D call TRBD1 (5 bases). V shed 9 bases and J shed 2 bases, with 13 bases lying between them. CDR1 and CDR2 from the germline V gene are SNHLY and FYNNEI. The length of the CDR3 is 13 residues. CDR3 in amino acids: CARNRLGNYGYTF. In DNA form, the CDR3 reads TGTGCCAGGAACAGGCTCGGGAACTATGGCTACACCTTC.

The J gene is TRBJ1-3, the V gene TRBV18; 7 bases agree with TRBD1. The CDR3 is 14 residues long. Trimming removed 6 bases from V and 4 bases from J; junction bases left unmatched: 6. In germline, CDR1 is KGHSH, CDR2 LQKENI. CDR3 in amino acids: CASSPYRGGNTIYF. The CDR3 DNA is TGTGCCAGCTCTCCCTACAGGGGAGGAAACACCATATATTTT. The full variable domain, rest sourced from reference TRBV18 and TRBJ1-3, is NAGVMQNPRHLVRRRGQEARLRCSPMKGHSHVYWYRQLPEEGLKFMVYLQKENIIDESGMPKERFSAEFPKEGPSILRIQQVVRGDSAAYFCASSPYRGGNTIYFGEGSWLTVV.

This chain joins TRBV3-1 (or the pseudogene TRBV3-2) and TRBJ2-3; D not certain. Germline V lookup: CDR1 LGHDT, CDR2 YNNKEL (reference sequence). The CDR3 spans 15 residues. Trimming removed 0 bases from V and 0 bases from J, with 7 bases in between. Here the CDR3 reads CASSQDGASTDTQYF. Written as DNA, the CDR3 is TGTGCCAGCAGCCAAGATGGCGCTAGCACAGATACGCAGTATTTT.

The chain carries TRBV7-3 and TRBJ1-1; D possibly corresponds to TRBD1 (5 bases). The CDR3 length is 16 residues. Trimming removed 1 base from V and 5 bases from J, with 17 bases in between. Germline V gives CDR1 SGHTA, CDR2 FQGTGA. For the CDR3, the DNA is TGTGCCAGCAGCTTAATGGCGGGGCCTGTAGGTACTGAAGCTTTCTTT. This codes for CASSLMAGPVGTEAFF.

This clone showed up just once. The rearrangement uses TRBV20-1 and TRBJ2-7; D ambiguous. Germline CDR1 reads DFQATT; CDR2 reads SNEGSKA (reference sequence). This CDR3 contains 13 residues. Trimming took 3 bases from V and 6 from J, leaving 15 bases between them. The CDR3 coding sequence is TGCAGTGCTAGTGTGTTCCTTCCCGGCGAGCAGTACTTC. It encodes CSASVFLPGEQYF.

The rearrangement uses TRBV6-5 and TRBJ2-1; no clear D. This CDR3 region has 15 residues. Germline V gene lookup returns CDR1 MNHEY and CDR2 SVGAGI. V was clipped by 2 bases and J by 4 bases, with 12 bases between them. The CDR3 reads CASSYQPRHYNEQFF. The CDR3 region has the DNA TGTGCCAGCAGTTACCAACCTCGGCATTACAATGAGCAGTTCTTC.

The chain carries TRBV18 and TRBJ2-2, with 8 bases lining up with TRBD1. Losses at the gene ends were 3 bases for V and 1 base for J; bases not matched to a gene: 4. CDR1 and CDR2 (germline): KGHSH, LQKENI. The CDR3 is 16 residues long. CDR3 sequence reads: CASSPNGQGNTGELFF. DNA for the CDR3: TGTGCCAGCTCACCGAACGGACAGGGGAACACCGGGGAGCTGTTTTTT. The full variable domain, with the rest looked up from reference TRBV18 and TRBJ2-2, is NAGVMQNPRHLVRRRGQEARLRCSPMKGHSHVYWYRQLPEEGLKFMVYLQKENIIDESGMPKERFSAEFPKEGPSILRIQQVVRGDSAAYFCASSPNGQGNTGELFFGEGSRLTVL.

This chain links TRBV5-1 with TRBJ1-6, with D possibly TRBD1 on 5 matching bases. Germline V gives CDR1 SGHRS, CDR2 YFSETQ. CDR3 size: 15 residues. Trimming shortened V by 0 bases and J by 7 bases, and 11 bases separated the two germline ends. Written as DNA, the CDR3 is TGCGCCAGCAGCTTGGATGGGGCCCCAAATTCACCCCTCCACTTT. Translating it yields CASSLDGAPNSPLHF.

Note on this clone: Other DNA sequences in this specimen translate into the identical CDR3. The chain has TRBV6-5 and TRBJ1-2; D is unclear. This CDR3 has 13 residues. Germline-derived CDR1 and CDR2 are MNHEY and SVGAGI. The germline V and J ends were trimmed by 2 bases and 5 bases, with 9 bases remaining between them. Here the CDR3 reads CASSYEGVYGYTF. CDR3 nucleotide sequence: TGTGCCAGCAGTTACGAAGGAGTTTATGGCTACACCTTC.

CDR3 in amino acids: CASSLVSGAGNTIYF. The CDR3 DNA is TGCGCCAGCAGCTTGGTTTCGGGAGCTGGAAACACCATATATTTT. This sequence joins TRBV5-1 and TRBJ1-3; the D is unclear. CDR3 size: 15 residues. Germline-derived CDR1 and CDR2 are SGHRS and YFSETQ. V lost 0 bases, J lost 2 bases, and 9 bases lay in between.

This chain's CDR3 is CASSVVEGGSNYGYTF. The CDR3 DNA reads as TGTGCCAGCAGCGTAGTCGAAGGGGGATCCAACTATGGCTACACCTTC. The chain employs TRBV9 and TRBJ1-2, with D possibly matching TRBD1 (6 bases). Germline CDR1 SGDLS, CDR2 YYNGEE. Trimming removed 0 bases at V and 2 bases at J, with 14 bases between. The CDR3 sequence is 16 residues long.

This clone was counted a single time. The chain uses TRBV7-9 and TRBJ2-2; D ambiguous. V was cut by 3 bases and J by 2 bases, with 13 bases left in between. Germline V CDR1 and CDR2: SEHNR, FQNEAQ (reference sequence). The CDR3 has 16 amino acids. The CDR3 coding sequence is TGTGCCAGCAGCTTTCTCCAGGAGTCTAACACCGGGGAGCTGTTTTTT. This sequence encodes CASSFLQESNTGELFF.

This clone was seen once. V and J are TRBV20-1 and TRBJ2-2, with D perhaps matching TRBD1 (5 bases). CDR3 length: 11 residues. Germline V gene sequence: CDR1 DFQATT, CDR2 SNEGSKA (reference sequence). V shed 6 bases and J shed 4 bases, with 6 bases lying between them. The CDR3 here is CSADSTGELFF. The CDR3 DNA follows: TGCAGTGCCGACAGCACCGGGGAGCTGTTTTTT.

The rearrangement joins TRBV9 to TRBJ2-1; 10 bases are shared with TRBD1. The CDR3 runs to 17 residues. CDR1 and CDR2 (germline): SGDLS, YYNGEE. V was clipped by 3 bases and J by 10 bases; unmatched bases: 16. The CDR3 sequence: CASSGWTGGRRQGEQFF. CDR3 sequence (DNA): TGTGCCAGCAGCGGATGGACAGGGGGAAGGAGACAAGGAGAGCAGTTCTTC.

The chain employs TRBV7-9 and TRBJ2-7, with TRBD1 identical over 7 bases. The V and J ends lost 5 bases and 2 bases, in that order; junction bases with no gene match: 6. Looked up from germline, CDR1 is SEHNR and CDR2 is FQNEAQ (reference sequence). The CDR3 sequence is 14 residues long. The CDR3 nucleotides read TGTGCCAGCAGCACGACAGGGTTAACCTACGAGCAGTACTTC. Protein: CASSTTGLTYEQYF. The whole variable domain, remainder taken from reference TRBV7-9 and TRBJ2-7, is DTGVSQNPRHKITKRGQNVTFRCDPISEHNRLYWYRQTLGQGPEFLTYFQNEAQLEKSRLLSDRFSAERPKGSFSTLEIQRTEQGDSAMYLCASSTTGLTYEQYFGPGTRLTVT.

The rearrangement links TRBV27 to TRBJ2-7, with D possibly being TRBD1 (6 bases). Trimming cost V 6 bases and J 4 bases, with 19 bases left between them. The CDR3 consists of 15 residues. Germline CDR1 reads MNHEY; CDR2 reads SMNVEV (reference sequence). The CDR3 protein is CASSFSWTVTYEQYF. The CDR3 DNA follows: TGTGCCAGCAGCTTTAGCTGGACAGTTACTTACGAGCAGTACTTC.

This clone was detected only a few times. The chain uses TRBV27 and TRBJ1-6; tentatively, D is TRBD1 (5 bases). The CDR3 runs 13 residues. Germline CDR1 reads MNHEY; CDR2 reads SMNVEV (reference sequence). Between the trimmed V and J ends, which lost 1 base and 7 bases, there was a span of 5 bases. CDR3 DNA sequence: TGTGCCAGCAGTTTATGGGGGAATTCACCCCTCCACTTT. Translated: CASSLWGNSPLHF.

CDR3 sequence: CASSLPTGGNWEENTIYF. The CDR3 nucleotides read TGTGCCAGCAGCTTGCCTACAGGGGGAAACTGGGAGGAAAACACCATATATTTT. V and J are TRBV11-2 and TRBJ1-3, with 8 bases matching TRBD1. Germline loops: CDR1 SGHAT, CDR2 FQNNGV. This CDR3 region has 18 residues. Trimming cost V 3 bases and J 6 bases; bases outside gene matches: 16.

This chain links TRBV10-3 with TRBJ2-7; D uncertain. CDR3 size: 13 residues. V dropped 6 bases and J dropped 2 bases, with 11 bases sitting between them. Germline V gene sequence: CDR1 ENHRY, CDR2 SYGVKD. CDR3 in DNA: TGTGCCATCAGCTCCGGCGGACCCTACGAGCAGTACTTC. This translates into CAISSGGPYEQYF.